This T cell receptor beta chain was identified during a study of blood T cell repertoires in COVID-19. Across the whole study: The study drew acute and convalescent COVID-19 samples from the United States, Italy and Spain. T cells, B-cell-depleted T cells, or PBMCs supplied cDNA or gDNA.

Germline V CDR1 and CDR2: SGHRS, YFSETQ. J gave up 6 bases and V 4 bases, and 4 bases lay outside the gene matches. The length of the CDR3 is 15 residues. In the source study's methods: Cell counts per sample came from amplifying reference gene primers. The repertoire was sequenced with immunoSEQ multiplex PCR; TCRdb's copy has only in-frame clones and lacks some. V and J calls and clone size are those listed in that table; D and trimming were worked out from the DNA. The table includes roughly 75,000 clones, about 93% detected once. The receptor was derived from a human donor in a cohort sampled during active COVID-19. Specimen: peripheral blood. The chain links TRBV5-1 to TRBJ1-6; 10 bases align to TRBD1. CDR3 in amino acids: CASSPRDRGNSPLHF. CDR3 bases: TGCGCCAGCAGCCCCCGGGACAGGGGTAATTCACCCCTCCACTTT. Based on the CDR3 plus reference TRBV5-1 and TRBJ1-6, the full variable domain is KAGVTQTPRYLIKTRGQQVTLSCSPISGHRSVSWYQQTPGQGLQFLFEYFSETQRNKGNFPGRFSGRQFSNSRSEMNVSTLELGDSALYLCASSPRDRGNSPLHFGNGTRLTVT.